A single sample gave rise to the 19 T cell receptor beta chains below, sequenced in a study of blood T cell repertoires in COVID-19. Only in-frame clones appear in the TCRdb table, and some are missing; sequencing was by immunoSEQ multiplex PCR. Of roughly 570,000 clones listed, approximately 91% are singletons. The sample was peripheral blood. The receptors derive from a woman in her forties or fifties with COVID-19, enrolled during active disease.

The chain links TRBV5-1 to TRBJ2-2; 11 positions agree with TRBD1. J gave up 4 bases and V 0 bases, and 5 bases lay outside the gene matches. Germline values: CDR1 SGHRS, CDR2 YFSETQ. The CDR3 has 17 residues. CDR3 nucleotides: TGCGCCAGCAGCTTGGCGGACAGGGGGCGCGGCACCGGGGAGCTGTTTTTT. It codes for CASSLADRGRGTGELFF.

V usage is TRBV7-3 and J usage is TRBJ1-2, with TRBD1 as a possible D gene (6 bases). The germline V gene has CDR1 SGHTA and CDR2 FQGTGA. V lost 4 bases and J lost 4, with 13 bases in between. The CDR3 is 14 amino acids. CDR3 nucleotides: TGTGCCAGCAGCTACCCACAGGGTCCCTATGGCTACACCTTC. Encoded protein: CASSYPQGPYGYTF.

The gene calls are TRBV18 and TRBJ2-5, with 7 positions matching TRBD1. Germline trimming cut 3 bases from V and 5 bases from J; bases unmatched to any gene: 12. The CDR3 runs to 16 residues. CDR1 and CDR2 (germline): KGHSH, LQKENI. CDR3 coding DNA: TGTGCCAGCTCACCCTCTGTGGGTCGCAGGGGGGAGACCCAGTACTTC. Translation gives CASSPSVGRRGETQYF.

This rearrangement joins TRBV5-4 to TRBJ1-1, with 7 nucleotides matching TRBD1. Germline lookup yields CDR1 SGHNT and CDR2 YYREEE (reference sequence). The length of the CDR3 is 13 residues. The trim removed 4 bases at V and 4 bases at J, leaving 4 bases unmatched. The CDR3 loop reads CASSPGGGTEAFF. For the CDR3, the DNA is TGTGCCAGCAGCCCAGGGGGTGGCACTGAAGCTTTCTTT.

The chain links TRBV27 to TRBJ1-4, with D possibly being TRBD1 (5 bases). The CDR3 is 14 residues long. Looked up from germline, CDR1 is MNHEY and CDR2 is SMNVEV (reference sequence). V lost 6 bases and J 7 bases, leaving 15 bases between the germline ends. CDR3 DNA: TGTGCCAGCAGCCAAAGTCGGACATCTGAAAAACTGTTTTTT. Its translation is CASSQSRTSEKLFF. Combining the CDR3 with reference TRBV27 and TRBJ1-4 gives the whole variable domain EAQVTQNPRYLITVTGKKLTVTCSQNMNHEYMSWYRQDPGLGLRQIYYSMNVEVTDKGDVPEGYKVSRKEKRNFPLILESPSPNQTSLYFCASSQSRTSEKLFFGSGTQLSVL.

The chain recombines TRBV11-2 with TRBJ2-1; TRBD2 matches 8 bases. Trimming removed 3 bases from V and 7 bases from J; junction bases left unmatched: 8. The germline gives CDR1 SGHAT, CDR2 FQNNGV. The CDR3 is 15 residues long. The CDR3 is CASSFWRGAANEQFF. Written as DNA, the CDR3 is TGTGCCAGCAGCTTTTGGCGGGGGGCGGCAAATGAGCAGTTCTTC.

The chain combines TRBV30 with TRBJ2-5; 14 positions match TRBD2. V was pared by 2 bases and J by 7 bases, with 6 bases of the junction left unmatched. This CDR3 is built from 15 residues. Germline assignment: CDR1 GTSNPN and CDR2 SVGIG (reference sequence). The CDR3, as DNA: TGTGCCTGGAGTAAGACTAGCGGGGGGGTTCGGACCCAGTACTTC. Translated: CAWSKTSGGVRTQYF.

This rearrangement joins TRBV6-1 to TRBJ2-7, with D unclear. Germline loops: CDR1 MNHNS, CDR2 SASEGT. Trimming cost V 1 base and J 3 bases, with 10 bases left between them. This CDR3 comprises 14 residues. In DNA, the CDR3 is TGTGCCAGCAGTGAAGGCCTTCTCAGCTACGAGCAGTACTTC. Translation: CASSEGLLSYEQYF.

The CDR3 protein is CASSIVRGQLMNTEAFF. CDR3 sequence (DNA): TGTGCCAGTAGTATAGTAAGGGGACAACTGATGAACACTGAAGCTTTCTTT. This chain joins TRBV19 and TRBJ1-1; TRBD1 might be the D (6 bases). The V gene lost 1 base and the J gene lost 0 bases, with 15 bases spanning the gap. The CDR3 runs to 17 residues. CDR1 is LNHDA and CDR2 is SQIVND in the germline V gene (reference sequence).

This rearrangement joins TRBV6-5 to TRBJ2-1; 15 bases are shared with TRBD2. The V and J ends lost 8 bases and 12 bases, in that order; junction bases with no gene match: 2. There are 12 residues in the CDR3. The germline gives CDR1 MNHEY, CDR2 SVGAGI. CDR3 amino acids: CASGLAGGPQFF. The CDR3 DNA is TGTGCCAGCGGACTAGCGGGGGGGCCGCAGTTCTTC.

This rearrangement joins TRBV5-6 to TRBJ1-2; the match to TRBD1 covers 7 bases. The J segment lost 5 bases and the V segment lost 2 bases, leaving 3 bases of the junction unmatched. The CDR3 runs 13 residues. Per the germline V gene, CDR1 is SGHDT and CDR2 is YYEEEE. The CDR3 bases are TGTGCCAGCAGCTTAAGGGGACAGTATGGCTACACCTTC. This gives the protein CASSLRGQYGYTF.

The gene calls are TRBV6-5 and TRBJ2-7; tentatively, D is TRBD2 (6 bases). Trimming took off 5 bases at V and 4 bases at J, with 15 bases between the two ends. Germline loops: CDR1 MNHEY, CDR2 SVGAGI. This CDR3 is built from 14 residues. CDR3 in amino acids: CASSPGDSRYEQYF. The CDR3 DNA sequence: TGTGCCAGCAGTCCTGGGGACTCCCGATACGAGCAGTACTTC.

This chain connects TRBV13 to TRBJ2-7; 9 bases are a match to TRBD1. The V segment lost 6 bases and the J segment 1 base; nucleotides outside the gene matches: 7. Per germline, CDR1 PRHDT and CDR2 FYEKMQ (reference sequence). The CDR3 runs to 15 residues. CDR3: CASSHPGTGSYEQYF. The CDR3, as DNA: TGTGCCAGCAGTCATCCCGGGACAGGGTCCTACGAGCAGTACTTC.

The chain recombines TRBV6-1 with TRBJ2-7, with 11 bases aligning to TRBD2. J gave up 3 bases and V 2 bases, and 3 bases lay outside the gene matches. Looked up from germline, CDR1 is MNHNS and CDR2 is SASEGT. The CDR3 is 15 residues long. The CDR3 DNA is TGTGCCAGCAGTGAACAGGGACTAGCGGTCTACGAGCAGTACTTC. Its protein product is CASSEQGLAVYEQYF.

This clone was seen only a few times. The V and J genes are TRBV10-3 and TRBJ1-1, with D maybe TRBD1 (6 bases). Between the trimmed V and J ends, which lost 6 bases and 12 bases, there was a span of 17 bases. The CDR3 totals 12 residues. CDR1 and CDR2 (germline): ENHRY, SYGVKD. CDR3 DNA sequence: TGTGCCATCAGGGAGGGGGAGGGTGAGACTTTCTTT. Translating gives CAIREGEGETFF.

V is TRBV4-2 and J is TRBJ1-1; D is uncertain. CDR3 length equals 14 residues. Germline loops: CDR1 LGHNA, CDR2 YNFKEQ. Trimming cost V 9 bases and J 7 bases, with 21 bases left between them. CDR3 in amino acids: CASLTGFGFGEAFF. CDR3 nucleotides: TGTGCCAGTCTTACGGGGTTCGGGTTCGGTGAAGCTTTCTTT.

This clone was picked up one time. The rearrangement uses TRBV7-9 and TRBJ1-3; TRBD1 matches at 8 bases. This CDR3 has 15 amino acids. After removal of 5 bases from V and 6 bases from J, the junction contained 9 bases not matched to a gene. Germline lookup yields CDR1 SEHNR and CDR2 FQNEAQ (reference sequence). The CDR3 sequence is CASSRAAGGENTIYF. In DNA form, the CDR3 reads TGTGCCAGCAGCCGAGCGGCAGGGGGCGAAAACACCATATATTTT.

The CDR3 region has the DNA TGTGCCAGTAGTATCGGACAGGGGCAAGCTAACTATGGCTACACCTTC. This gives the protein CASSIGQGQANYGYTF. The chain has TRBV19 and TRBJ1-2; TRBD1 matches at 9 bases. CDR1 and CDR2 (germline): LNHDA, SQIVND (reference sequence). The CDR3 is 16 amino acids. V lost 3 bases, J lost 0 bases, and 5 bases stayed unmatched.

CDR3 in amino acids: CAWSRSRGSPLHF. The CDR3 DNA reads as TGTGCCTGGAGTCGGAGTCGGGGTTCACCCCTCCACTTT. The rearrangement joins TRBV30 to TRBJ1-6; no clear D gene. Trimming left V 2 bases short and J 9 bases short, with 11 bases between. The CDR3 spans 13 residues. The germline gives CDR1 GTSNPN, CDR2 SVGIG (reference sequence).